This TCR beta chain was found in a study of T cell repertoires in cytomegalovirus infection. The wider study: HLA-C-restricted CMV epitopes, recently identified, and well-studied HLA-B-restricted ones were used by the study. The study's findings and limits: There were HLA-C-restricted CMV-specific TCR beta clonotypes dominating the ex vivo response. The study identified carriers of CMV plus the relevant HLA from cumulative public TCR beta family frequency.

TCRdb independently ran MiXCR on the reads; one entry per CDR3 protein. The sample lists approximately 1,000,000 distinct CDR3 sequences, roughly 30% occurring once. In this sample, this clonotype turned up many times. What it binds is unknown. The clonotype was recovered from a human donor in good health (CMV status not recorded). Some clones in this sample may be carry-over from other donors' samples. Material: cultured CD8+ T cells from PBMCs, obtained from culture after CMV antigen stimulation.

The CDR3 here is CASSPFGGSSGNTIYF. CDR3 sequence (DNA): TGTGCCAGCAGCCCCTTCGGGGGGTCCTCTGGAAACACCATATATTTT. The chain employs TRBV7-8 and TRBJ1-3, with D maybe TRBD1 (5 bases). CDR3 length equals 16 residues. Trimming took off 5 bases at V and 0 bases at J, with 14 bases between the two ends. Germline V gene lookup returns CDR1 SGHVS and CDR2 FQNEAQ.